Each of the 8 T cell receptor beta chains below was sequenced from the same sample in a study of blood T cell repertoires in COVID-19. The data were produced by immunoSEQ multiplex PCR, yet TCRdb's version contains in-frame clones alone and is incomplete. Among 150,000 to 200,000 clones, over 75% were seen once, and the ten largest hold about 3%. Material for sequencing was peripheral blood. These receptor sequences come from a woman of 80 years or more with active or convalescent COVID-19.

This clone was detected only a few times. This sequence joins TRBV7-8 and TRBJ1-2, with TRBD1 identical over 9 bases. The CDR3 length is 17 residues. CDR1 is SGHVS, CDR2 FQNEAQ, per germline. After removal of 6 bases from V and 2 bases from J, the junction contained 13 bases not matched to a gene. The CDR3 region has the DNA TGTGCCAGCAGTTGGGGACAGGGCCAGAAGGGGAACTATGGCTACACCTTC. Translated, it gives CASSWGQGQKGNYGYTF.

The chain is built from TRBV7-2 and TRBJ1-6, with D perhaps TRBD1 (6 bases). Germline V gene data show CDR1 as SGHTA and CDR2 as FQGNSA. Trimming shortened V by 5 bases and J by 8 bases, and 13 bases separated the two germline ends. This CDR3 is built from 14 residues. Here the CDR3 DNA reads TGTGCCAGCAGCGTCAGGGGATCCGATTCACCCCTCCACTTT. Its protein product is CASSVRGSDSPLHF.

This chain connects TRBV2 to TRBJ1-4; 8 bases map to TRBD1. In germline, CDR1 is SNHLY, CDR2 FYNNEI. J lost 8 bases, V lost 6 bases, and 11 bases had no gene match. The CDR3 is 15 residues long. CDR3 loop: CASRERTGLGEKLFF. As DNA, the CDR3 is TGTGCCAGCAGAGAACGGACAGGGCTGGGCGAAAAACTGTTTTTT. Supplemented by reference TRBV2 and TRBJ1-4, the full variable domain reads EPEVTQTPSHQVTQMGQEVILRCVPISNHLYFYWYRQILGQKVEFLVSFYNNEISEKSEIFDDQFSVERPDGSNFTLKIRSTKLEDSAMYFCASRERTGLGEKLFFGSGTQLSVL.

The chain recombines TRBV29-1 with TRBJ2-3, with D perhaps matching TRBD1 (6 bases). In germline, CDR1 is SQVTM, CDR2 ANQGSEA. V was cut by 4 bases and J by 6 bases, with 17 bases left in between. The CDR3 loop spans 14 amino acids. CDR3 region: CSVGSRGKGDTQYF. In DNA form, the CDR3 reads TGCAGCGTTGGATCCAGGGGTAAGGGGGATACGCAGTATTTT.

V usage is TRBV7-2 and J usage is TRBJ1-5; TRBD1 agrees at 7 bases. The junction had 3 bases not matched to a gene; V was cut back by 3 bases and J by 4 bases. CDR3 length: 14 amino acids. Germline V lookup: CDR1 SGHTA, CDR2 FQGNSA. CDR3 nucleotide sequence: TGTGCCAGCAGCTTTTCAGGGGGTAATCAGCCCCAGCATTTT. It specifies CASSFSGGNQPQHF. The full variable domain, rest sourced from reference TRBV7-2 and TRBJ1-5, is GAGVSQSPSNKVTEKGKDVELRCDPISGHTALYWYRQSLGQGLEFLIYFQGNSAPDKSGLPSDRFSAERTGGSVSTLTIQRTQQEDSAVYLCASSFSGGNQPQHFGDGTRLSIL.

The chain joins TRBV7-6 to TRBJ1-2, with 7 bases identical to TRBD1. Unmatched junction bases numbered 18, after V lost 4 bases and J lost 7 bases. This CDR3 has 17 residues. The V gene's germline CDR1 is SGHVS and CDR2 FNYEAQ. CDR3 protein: CASSSDAIRQGQGGYTF. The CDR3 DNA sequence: TGTGCCAGCAGCTCGGATGCCATCAGACAGGGCCAGGGTGGCTACACCTTC.

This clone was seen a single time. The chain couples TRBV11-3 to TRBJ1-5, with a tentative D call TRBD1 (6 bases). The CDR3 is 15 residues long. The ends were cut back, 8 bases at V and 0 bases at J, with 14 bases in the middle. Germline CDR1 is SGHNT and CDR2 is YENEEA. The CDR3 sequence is CASFGTPDSNQPQHF. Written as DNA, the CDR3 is TGTGCCAGCTTTGGGACACCTGATAGCAATCAGCCCCAGCATTTT.

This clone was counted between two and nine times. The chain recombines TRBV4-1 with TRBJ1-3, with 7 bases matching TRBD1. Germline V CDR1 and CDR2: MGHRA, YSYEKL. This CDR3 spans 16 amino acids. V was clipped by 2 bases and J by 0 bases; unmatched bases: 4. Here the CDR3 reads CASSQRTGFSGNTIYF. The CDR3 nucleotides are TGCGCCAGCAGCCAACGGACAGGATTCTCTGGAAACACCATATATTTT.